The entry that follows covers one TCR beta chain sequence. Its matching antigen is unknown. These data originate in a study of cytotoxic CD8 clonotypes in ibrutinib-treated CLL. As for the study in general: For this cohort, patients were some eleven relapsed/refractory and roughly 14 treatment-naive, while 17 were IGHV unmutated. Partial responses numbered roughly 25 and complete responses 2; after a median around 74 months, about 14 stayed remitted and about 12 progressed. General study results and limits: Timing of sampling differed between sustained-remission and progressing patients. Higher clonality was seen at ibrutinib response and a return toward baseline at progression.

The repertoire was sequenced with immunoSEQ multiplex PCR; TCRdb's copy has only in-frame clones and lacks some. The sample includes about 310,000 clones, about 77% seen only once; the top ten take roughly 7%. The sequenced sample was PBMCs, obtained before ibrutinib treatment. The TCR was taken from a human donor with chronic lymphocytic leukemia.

CDR3 sequence (DNA): TGTGCCAGCAGACAAGGGGGCTTTGGAAACACCATATATTTT. It codes for CASRQGGFGNTIYF. V usage is TRBV2 and J usage is TRBJ1-3, with TRBD1 matching 7 bases. Germline lookup yields CDR1 SNHLY and CDR2 FYNNEI. Losses at the gene ends were 6 bases for V and 3 bases for J; bases not matched to a gene: 5. The CDR3 covers 14 residues.